This T cell receptor beta chain comes out of a study of blood T cell repertoires in COVID-19 (TCRdb year 2020). Broadly, across the study: The collaborator samples originated in the United States, Italy and Spain and spanned the acute and convalescent phases of COVID-19. The material from the prospective study consisted of cDNA or gDNA derived from T cells, B-cell-depleted T cells, or PBMCs. Subjects who had been exposed to COVID-19, were actively infected with it, or had recovered from it provided the deeply sampled blood TCRbeta repertoires that made up the dataset. A freely available public database, intended as a resource for researchers studying the immune response to SARS-CoV-2, is where the repertoires were released. Samples were obtained from the ongoing ImmuneRACE study (first 160 participants) and from some 1,200 subjects provided by 6 global collaborators. The sample metadata nearly always contained a de-identified subject ID, COVID-19 status, age in years and sex. Where HLA class I and class II types were available, the types were taken from metadata supplied by the sample provider, not from assay-based typing. On the study overall, not on this receptor specifically: The amount of clinical and demographic metadata varied by source and participant and was provided uncurated.

CDR1 and CDR2 (LGHDT, YNNKEL) derive from the germline V gene (reference sequence). V is shortened by 10 bases, J by 1 base, and the region joining them spans 17 bases. The CDR3 holds 15 amino acids from the cysteine to the phenylalanine. This entry keeps only the CDR3 DNA: 45 bases, framed from base 1. The immunoSEQ Assay, a bias-controlled multiplex PCR, was used to amplify TCRbeta CDR3 regions from genomic DNA. Concerning the study's data processing: Within the assay, amplification of reference gene primers was used to estimate how many nucleated cells each sample contained. To quantify the absolute abundance of each unique TCRbeta CDR3 rearrangement, sequence reads were collapsed and filtered. For each sample, productive Simpson clonality was calculated by taking the square root of Simpson's diversity index across productive rearrangements. The source is immuneACCESS, and TCRdb retained only in-frame sequences with V and J called. Part of the clones is not carried over; for the studies checked, unresolved V genes explain less than half of this, and the remainder is unexplained. For V, J and clone size, that table is used; D and trimming come from the DNA. The sample data list 55,000 to 70,000 clones, and roughly 85% of these were observed just once. The leading ten clones occupy roughly 3.6% of the sample.

As for this clone: This clone's antigen is unknown. Base qualities are not at hand, and no much larger clone is one base apart.

In Seattle, one collaborating source enrolled patients while the infection was active and tracked those patients longitudinally over the course of disease. The collaborating institutions used their own protocols to collect whole blood in K2EDTA tubes. For TCRbeta analysis, collaborators shipped samples in one of three forms: frozen whole blood, isolated PBMCs, or DNA extracted from either of those sample types. The clonotype was recovered from a woman aged 45-59 years with COVID-19, enrolled during active disease. The V and J segments used are TRBV3-1 (or the pseudogene TRBV3-2) and TRBJ1-3; a confident D gene designation cannot be given. Sequencing was carried out using peripheral blood. CDR3 region: CAIRWRELSGNTIYF. The nucleotide sequence is given as TGTGCCATTCGGTGGAGGGAACTGTCTGGAAACACCATATATTTT.